The 8 T cell receptor beta chains given below trace back to one sample, sequenced in a study of CD8 T cells in Susac syndrome. Reverse transcription of about 0.5 to 1 ug RNA used random hexamers. TCRdb fed the immunoSEQ multiplex PCR reads into MiXCR, producing one record per CDR3 protein. The table has 100,000 to 150,000 distinct CDR3 sequences, about 94% seen once. The sample taken for sequencing was CD8+ T cells from PBMCs. All receptors derive from a human donor with Susac syndrome.

CDR3 nucleotide sequence: TGTGCCAGCGGGGGGCAGGGGAGCTATGGCTACACCTTC. Amino acids: CASGGQGSYGYTF. The V and J genes are TRBV5-6 and TRBJ1-2; maybe TRBD1 (6 bases). The V and J ends lost 7 bases and 4 bases respectively, with 14 bases between them. There are 13 residues in the CDR3. The germline CDR1 and CDR2 sequences are SGHDT and YYEEEE.

The V and J genes are TRBV9 and TRBJ2-3, with 7 bases fitting TRBD2. V shed 0 bases and J 0 bases; nucleotides not matched to a gene: 13. This CDR3 has 19 amino acids. Germline CDR1 SGDLS, CDR2 YYNGEE. The CDR3 here is CASSVASWRGGDSTDTQYF. The CDR3 region has the DNA TGTGCCAGCAGCGTAGCTTCGTGGCGCGGGGGTGATAGCACAGATACGCAGTATTTT.

This clonotype occurred once. The chain carries TRBV4-1 and TRBJ2-1, with a possible D match to TRBD2 (5 bases). V lost 3 bases to trimming and J lost 0 bases, with 15 bases between them. CDR1 and CDR2 (germline): MGHRA, YSYEKL. This CDR3 has 17 residues. The CDR3 nucleotides read TGCGCCAGCAGCCACCCCTCCACGGGGAGCTCCTACAATGAGCAGTTCTTC. It translates to CASSHPSTGSSYNEQFF.

J is TRBJ2-7 and V is TRBV4-1, with 7 bases fitting TRBD1. Trimming removed 0 bases from V and 0 bases from J; junction bases left unmatched: 5. There are 16 residues in the CDR3. CDR1 and CDR2 from the germline V gene are MGHRA and YSYEKL. CDR3 region: CASSQDRGTASYEQYF. In nucleotides, the CDR3 is TGCGCCAGCAGCCAAGATAGAGGGACAGCCTCCTACGAGCAGTACTTC.

The chain joins TRBV3-1 to TRBJ2-5, with 7 bases lining up with TRBD2. J lost 0 bases, V lost 4 bases, and 2 bases had no gene match. The CDR3 covers 14 residues. Germline loops: CDR1 LGHDT, CDR2 YNNKEL (reference sequence). The CDR3: CASSPRGNQETQYF. The CDR3 DNA reads as TGTGCCAGCAGCCCGCGGGGGAACCAAGAGACCCAGTACTTC.

This chain connects TRBV29-1 to TRBJ2-3; tentatively, D is TRBD2 (5 bases). Germline CDR1 and CDR2: SQVTM and ANQGSEA. The CDR3 runs to 12 residues. V was pared by 6 bases and J by 3 bases, with 10 bases between. CDR3 loop: CSVSGETDTQYF. CDR3 bases: TGCAGCGTGAGCGGTGAGACAGATACGCAGTATTTT.

This sequence joins TRBV27 and TRBJ2-5; TRBD2 matches 8 bases. This CDR3 has 13 residues. Germline CDR1 MNHEY, CDR2 SMNVEV (reference sequence). J gave up 9 bases and V 6 bases, and 9 bases lay outside the gene matches. The CDR3 DNA sequence: TGTGCCAGCAGGGGGGGCGGGGGGATGGCCCAGTACTTC. Translation gives CASRGGGGMAQYF.

The chain uses TRBV9 and TRBJ2-3, with 9 bases lining up with TRBD2. Germline values: CDR1 SGDLS, CDR2 YYNGEE. V shed 1 base, J shed 0 bases, and the junction held 6 bases outside the gene matches. The CDR3 length is 17 residues. The CDR3 bases are TGTGCCAGCAGCGTACCGAGGCGGGGGGGTAGCACAGATACGCAGTATTTT. This sequence encodes CASSVPRRGGSTDTQYF.